The sequence of this T cell receptor (beta chain) was determined in a study of T-cell memory formation after mild COVID-19. Study-level information: Each donor largely had its own TCR clusters.

Points from the study as a whole: CD8+ contracting clones occupied EMRA, while CD4+ ones occupied mainly CM and EM.

This clonotype has just a few counts. Antigen: not known. The CDR3 consists of 16 residues. Per the germline V gene, CDR1 is KGHDR and CDR2 is SFDVKD. V shed 3 bases and J shed 3 bases, with 13 bases lying between them. TCRdb reprocessed the 5' RACE reads with MiXCR, giving one entry per CDR3 protein. The table shows 120,000 to 150,000 distinct CDR3 sequences, with approximately 6% occurring only once. This clonotype was obtained from an adult woman who had mild COVID-19 (a few samples of this study predate the infection). Cell type and time point are not known. The rearrangement uses TRBV24-1 and TRBJ2-2; perhaps TRBD1 as D (6 bases). Sample: PBMCs or a T cell subset sorted from them (not recorded which). CDR3 region: CATSDPTGKDTGELFF. CDR3 coding DNA: TGTGCCACCAGTGATCCTACAGGGAAGGACACCGGGGAGCTGTTTTTT.